This T cell receptor beta chain was found in a study of human T cells and chemical hapten exposure. About the research overall: Skin of the upper inner arm, roughly 2 cm by roughly 2 cm, received 2% DPC for sensitization. Throughout the approximately 25-week study, diphenylcyclopropenone was applied weekly to the patients' scalps.

V was pared by 3 bases and J by 3 bases, with 9 bases between. This CDR3 region has 14 residues. Sample time point: patch test 2, 6 weeks after DPC sensitization. Indicated treatment: therapeutic diphenylcyclopropenone sensitization with weekly scalp DPC. Each CDR3 protein is one row after TCRdb ran MiXCR on the RACE reads. Counted here are about 140,000 distinct CDR3 sequences, about 12% occurring once; the ten biggest clones make up around 1.4%. J is TRBJ1-5 and V is TRBV12-3 or TRBV12-4; D may be TRBD1 (6 bases). The sequence was obtained from a woman between 50 and 59 years old with alopecia areata. Some clones in this sample may be carry-over from other donors' samples. Sequencing was performed on whole blood, taken in connection with sensitization to the hapten diphenylcyclopropenone (DPC). The CDR3 here is CASSFTGHNQPQHF. The CDR3 nucleotides are TGTGCCAGCAGTTTTACAGGGCACAATCAGCCCCAGCATTTT.